Listed here are 12 T cell receptor beta chains from one sample, sequenced in a study of blood T cells in healthy people across ages (dated by TCRdb to the mid-2010s). The protocol used for the library was 5' RACE. Data came from an Illumina HiSeq 2500. A second PCR of roughly 7 to 11 cycles was performed with a sample-barcoded 5' primer and a J-beta primer mix. The public reads were reprocessed in TCRdb via fastp at Q25 and MiXCR, keeping in-frame beta chains. When rows share a CDR3 protein, they turn into one entry using the most common DNA and genes. Recorded for this sample are about 1.4 million distinct CDR3 sequences; approximately 59% of them occurred a single time. Of the sample, over 5.5% is held by the ten largest clones. Sample: blood. These TCRs come from a man in his late teens or twenties in good health.

The V call is TRBV20-1, the J call TRBJ2-1, with TRBD2 matching 7 bases. CDR3 length: 15 amino acids. V lost 6 bases, J lost 1 base, and 9 bases stayed unmatched. Germline CDR1 reads DFQATT; CDR2 reads SNEGSKA (reference sequence). CDR3 in amino acids: CSAHGRGGSYNEQFF. CDR3 DNA: TGCAGTGCGCATGGGAGGGGCGGGTCCTACAATGAGCAGTTCTTC.

The rearrangement joins TRBV29-1 to TRBJ2-7; 7 nucleotides agree with TRBD2. CDR1 and CDR2 from the germline V gene are SQVTM and ANQGSEA. CDR3 size: 14 residues. V gave up 3 bases and J gave up 2 bases; unmatched junction bases: 7. For the CDR3, the DNA is TGCAGCGTTGACGCCGGGACTAATACCTACGAGCAGTACTTC. It yields the protein CSVDAGTNTYEQYF.

This clonotype appeared a few times. CDR3 protein: CSGSGSYEQYF. The CDR3 DNA reads as TGCAGTGGTTCAGGTTCCTACGAGCAGTACTTC. V is TRBV20-1 and J is TRBJ2-7; D not certain. Per germline, CDR1 DFQATT and CDR2 SNEGSKA (reference sequence). Trimming took 7 bases from V and 1 from J, leaving 8 bases between them. This CDR3 comprises 11 residues.

This chain uses TRBV7-2 with TRBJ2-7; D possibly corresponds to TRBD1 (6 bases). This CDR3 is built from 17 residues. The germline V and J ends were trimmed by 4 bases and 0 bases, with 19 bases remaining between them. Germline V gives CDR1 SGHTA, CDR2 FQGNSA. CDR3 loop: CASSSQVSGAISYEQYF. CDR3 DNA: TGTGCCAGCAGCTCCCAGGTGTCAGGGGCAATCTCCTACGAGCAGTACTTC.

The rearrangement uses TRBV12-3 or TRBV12-4 and TRBJ2-5; perhaps TRBD1 as D (6 bases). Trimming stripped 6 bases from V and 3 bases from J, with 17 bases between. The CDR3 length is 15 residues. DNA of the CDR3: TGTGCCAGCAGGAAAACAGGGAATTGGGAAGAGACCCAGTACTTC. Its translation: CASRKTGNWEETQYF.

This clonotype was detected only a few times. The CDR3 here is CASSPQTGYEQYF. For the CDR3, the DNA is TGCGCCAGCAGCCCTCAGACAGGCTACGAGCAGTACTTC. V usage is TRBV4-1 and J usage is TRBJ2-7; possible D gene TRBD1, 6 bases. CDR3 length equals 13 residues. CDR1 and CDR2 from the germline V gene are MGHRA and YSYEKL. V gave up 4 bases and J gave up 3 bases, with 10 bases separating them.

The chain employs TRBV5-1 and TRBJ2-1; D could derive from TRBD1 or TRBD2 (5 bases each). The CDR3 loop spans 14 amino acids. The V and J ends lost 7 bases and 0 bases respectively, with 11 bases between them. Germline assignment: CDR1 SGHRS and CDR2 YFSETQ. For the CDR3, the DNA is TGCGCCAGCGAGTCCGGGGCCTCCTACAATGAGCAGTTCTTC. Amino acid sequence: CASESGASYNEQFF. Together with reference TRBV5-1 and TRBJ2-1, the CDR3 gives the full variable domain: KAGVTQTPRYLIKTRGQQVTLSCSPISGHRSVSWYQQTPGQGLQFLFEYFSETQRNKGNFPGRFSGRQFSNSRSEMNVSTLELGDSALYLCASESGASYNEQFFGPGTRLTVL.

This clonotype was recorded at least ten times. The genes are TRBV25-1 and TRBJ2-1, with a tentative D call TRBD1 (5 bases). The length of the CDR3 is 11 residues. Germline V CDR1 and CDR2: MGHDK, SYGVNS. The V gene lost 8 bases and the J gene lost 7 bases, with 9 bases spanning the gap. CDR3 amino acids: CASLGVNEQFF. The CDR3 DNA is TGTGCCAGCTTAGGGGTTAATGAGCAGTTCTTC.

The V call is TRBV29-1, the J call TRBJ1-4; the D is unclear. CDR1 is SQVTM, CDR2 ANQGSEA, per germline. Between the trimmed V and J ends, which lost 4 bases and 8 bases, there was a span of 14 bases. The CDR3 contains 13 residues. The CDR3 DNA follows: TGCAGCGTTGTCGCGGCGGGTAACGAAAAACTGTTTTTT. This codes for CSVVAAGNEKLFF. Using reference TRBV29-1 and TRBJ1-4 for the parts outside the CDR3, the full variable domain is SAVISQKPSRDICQRGTSLTIQCQVDSQVTMMFWYRQQPGQSLTLIATANQGSEATYESGFVIDKFPISRPNLTFSTLTVSNMSPEDSSIYLCSVVAAGNEKLFFGSGTQLSVL.

V gene TRBV6-1 combines with J gene TRBJ2-7; 14 bases are a match to TRBD2. CDR3 length: 18 amino acids. Germline loops: CDR1 MNHNS, CDR2 SASEGT. V was clipped by 5 bases and J by 1 base; unmatched bases: 10. The chain's CDR3 is CASSITGTSGGLSYEQYF. The CDR3 DNA reads as TGTGCCAGCAGTATCACAGGGACTAGCGGGGGTCTGTCCTACGAGCAGTACTTC.

V is TRBV6-2 or TRBV6-3 and J is TRBJ2-1, with 12 bases fitting TRBD2. Germline values: CDR1 MNHEY, CDR2 SVGEGT. This CDR3 spans 16 amino acids. V lost 1 base to trimming and J lost 2 bases; unmatched junction nucleotides: 0. CDR3 protein: CASSYWTSGTYNEQFF. The CDR3 DNA reads as TGTGCCAGCAGTTACTGGACTAGCGGGACCTACAATGAGCAGTTCTTC.

Only a few counts were recorded for this clonotype. This chain connects TRBV29-1 to TRBJ2-1; 10 nucleotides agree with TRBD2. The CDR3 consists of 17 residues. V lost 3 bases to trimming and J lost 9 bases; unmatched junction nucleotides: 17. Germline CDR1 reads SQVTM; CDR2 reads ANQGSEA. CDR3 sequence: CSVEISGGALFYGEQFF. The CDR3 DNA sequence: TGCAGCGTTGAGATCAGCGGGGGGGCTTTGTTCTACGGTGAGCAGTTCTTC.